The 6 T cell receptor beta chains reported below all come from one sample, sequenced in a study of CD8+ T cells in alopecia areata. Treatment here: oral pan-JAK inhibitor, 5-10 mg twice daily. RNA was isolated and reverse transcribed to cDNA, the sequencing template. Sequencing was performed with immunoSEQ multiplex PCR; in TCRdb, only in-frame clones are kept and a portion is missing. The profile shows some 150,000 clones, roughly 52% of them singletons. The sequencing used CD8+ T cells sorted from blood, collected at week 4, from a patient treated with tofacitinib. These receptors all stem from a human donor with alopecia areata.

This clone appeared a few times. The chain is built from TRBV29-1 and TRBJ1-1; weak D call: TRBD1 (5 bases). The CDR3 is made up of 13 amino acids. Germline V gene lookup returns CDR1 SQVTM and CDR2 ANQGSEA. The chain's CDR3 is CRAIGGGGTEAFF. CDR3 sequence (DNA): TGCAGGGCTATCGGGGGAGGAGGGACTGAAGCTTTCTTT.

This rearrangement joins TRBV21-1 to TRBJ2-7; the DNA was not compared with TRBD1, the D call given in the table. TRBV21-1 is an annotated pseudogene. This CDR3 comprises 16 residues. The DNA for the CDR3 is TGTGCCAGCAGCACCCTCGCCGGGACAGGGAGCTACGAGCAGTACTTC. Encoded protein: CASSTLAGTGSYEQYF.

The genes are TRBV29-1 and TRBJ2-1, with a tentative D call TRBD2 (5 bases). Per the germline V gene, CDR1 is SQVTM and CDR2 is ANQGSEA. Trimming pared 6 bases from V and 9 bases from J, leaving 9 bases between. The CDR3 totals 10 residues. The CDR3 loop reads CSVRASEQFF. CDR3 DNA: TGCAGCGTGAGGGCTAGTGAGCAGTTCTTC.

This chain joins TRBV29-1 and TRBJ2-7; perhaps TRBD1 as D (5 bases). This CDR3 comprises 16 residues. V was cut by 6 bases and J by 2 bases, with 23 bases left in between. The germline V gene has CDR1 SQVTM and CDR2 ANQGSEA. CDR3 nucleotide sequence: TGCAGCGTGGTAACAGGCTTAACTACCCCCCCCTACGAGCAGTACTTC. Translation: CSVVTGLTTPPYEQYF.

The chain combines TRBV27 with TRBJ1-2; TRBD1 aligns across 9 bases. The germline V gene has CDR1 MNHEY and CDR2 SMNVEV (reference sequence). The CDR3 totals 16 residues. V lost 7 bases to trimming and J lost 6 bases; unmatched junction nucleotides: 15. CDR3 nucleotide sequence: TGTGCCAGCATAGGTTACAGGGGGCGAGTGGGTCATGGCTACACCTTC. This translates into CASIGYRGRVGHGYTF.

This clone was seen only once. A read error may produce the germline difference seen at one junction end. The chain employs TRBV19 and TRBJ2-2; TRBD2 matches 9 bases. CDR1 and CDR2 (germline): LNHDA, SQIVND (reference sequence). The CDR3 is 18 amino acids. CDR3 nucleotide sequence: TGTGCCAGTACCCCTAGCGGGGCCCCGTGGGGTGACACCGGGGAGCTGTTTTTC. Its protein product is CASTPSGAPWGDTGELFF.